What follows is one TCR beta chain and its context. Its antigen is as yet unknown. This entry belongs to a study of CD8 T cells in Susac syndrome. Study-wide points: In Susac patients, clonal expansion was not detected in CD4+ cells.

A quantity of roughly 0.5 to 1 ug RNA underwent reverse transcription using random hexamers. Amplification of TCR beta CDR3 across 54 Vbeta and 13 Jbeta was performed with immunoSEQ multiplex PCR. TCRdb independently ran MiXCR on the immunoSEQ multiplex PCR reads; one entry per CDR3 protein. The sample holds around 180,000 distinct CDR3 sequences, roughly 94% seen once. CD8+ and CD4+ blood T cells underwent TCR beta sequencing. Negative isolation yielded CD4+ and CD8+ T cells, and FACS enriched TEMRA cells. This CDR3 is built from 8 residues. Trimming shortened V by 6 bases and J by 8 bases, and 4 bases separated the two germline ends. Germline loops: CDR1 DFQATT, CDR2 SNEGSKA (reference sequence).

The V and J genes are TRBV20-1 and TRBJ1-1; D is undetermined. The sequence came from a human donor with Susac syndrome. The sample was CD4+ T cells from PBMCs. CDR3 DNA sequence: TGCAGTGCCCCCGAAGCTTTCTTT. Translated, it gives CSAPEAFF.